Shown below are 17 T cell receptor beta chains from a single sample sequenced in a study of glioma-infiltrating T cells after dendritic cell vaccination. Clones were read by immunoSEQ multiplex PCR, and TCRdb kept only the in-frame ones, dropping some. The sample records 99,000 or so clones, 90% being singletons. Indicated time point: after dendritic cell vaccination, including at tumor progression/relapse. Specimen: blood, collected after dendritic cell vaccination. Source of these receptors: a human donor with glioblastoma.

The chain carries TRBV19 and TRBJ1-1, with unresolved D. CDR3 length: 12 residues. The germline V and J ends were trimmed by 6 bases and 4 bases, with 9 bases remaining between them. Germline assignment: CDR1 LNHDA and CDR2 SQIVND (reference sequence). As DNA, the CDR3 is TGTGCCAGTAGATGGGGAGGCACTGAAGCTTTCTTT. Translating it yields CASRWGGTEAFF.

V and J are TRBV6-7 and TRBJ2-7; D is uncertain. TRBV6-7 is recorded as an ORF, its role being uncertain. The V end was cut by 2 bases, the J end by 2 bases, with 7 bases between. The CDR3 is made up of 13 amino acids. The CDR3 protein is CASSYAVTYEQYF. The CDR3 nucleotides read TGTGCCAGCAGTTACGCGGTTACCTACGAGCAGTACTTC.

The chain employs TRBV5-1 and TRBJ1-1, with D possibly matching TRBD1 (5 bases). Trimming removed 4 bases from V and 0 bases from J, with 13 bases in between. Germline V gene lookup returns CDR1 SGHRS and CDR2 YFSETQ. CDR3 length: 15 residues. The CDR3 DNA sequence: TGCGCCAGCAGCCGTGGACAAGACATGAACACTGAAGCTTTCTTT. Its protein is CASSRGQDMNTEAFF.

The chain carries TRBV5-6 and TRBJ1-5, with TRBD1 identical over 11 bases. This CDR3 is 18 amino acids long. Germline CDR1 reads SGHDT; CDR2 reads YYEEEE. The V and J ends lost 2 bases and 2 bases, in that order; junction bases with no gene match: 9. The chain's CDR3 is CASSFWGQGVGGNQPQHF. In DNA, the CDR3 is TGTGCCAGCAGCTTTTGGGGACAGGGGGTCGGTGGCAATCAGCCCCAGCATTTT.

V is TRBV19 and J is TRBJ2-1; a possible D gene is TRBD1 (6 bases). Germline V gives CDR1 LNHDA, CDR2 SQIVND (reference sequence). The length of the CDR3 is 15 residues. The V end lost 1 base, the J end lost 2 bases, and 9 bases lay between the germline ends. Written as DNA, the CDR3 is TGTGCCAGTAGTATAGCAGGGGAACCCTACAATGAGCAGTTCTTC. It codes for CASSIAGEPYNEQFF. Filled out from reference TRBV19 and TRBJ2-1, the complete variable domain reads DGGITQSPKYLFRKEGQNVTLSCEQNLNHDAMYWYRQDPGQGLRLIYYSQIVNDFQKGDIAEGYSVSREKKESFPLTVTSAQKNPTAFYLCASSIAGEPYNEQFFGPGTRLTVL.

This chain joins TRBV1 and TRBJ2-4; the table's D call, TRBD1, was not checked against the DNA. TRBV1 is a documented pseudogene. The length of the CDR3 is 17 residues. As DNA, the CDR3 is TGCACCAGCAGCCAAGCCGAAGGGACAGGGGTCAAAAACATTCAGTACTTC. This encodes CTSSQAEGTGVKNIQYF.

CDR3 nucleotide sequence: TGTGCCAGCAGTTACTCGGAGGCTCACTATTTTGGGTCCCAGTACTTC. Its protein product is CASSYSEAHYFGSQYF. The chain links TRBV6-5 to TRBJ2-5, with a possible D match to TRBD2 (5 bases). Between the trimmed V and J ends, which lost 0 bases and 9 bases, there was a span of 20 bases. This CDR3 has 16 amino acids. Germline-derived CDR1 and CDR2 are MNHEY and SVGAGI.

The CDR3 DNA is TGCGCCAGCAGCCAAGTAGCGCGAATGAACACCGGGGAGCTGTTTTTT. The encoded protein is CASSQVARMNTGELFF. V usage is TRBV4-1 and J usage is TRBJ2-2, with D possibly being TRBD2 (5 bases). V dropped 1 base and J dropped 1 base, with 10 bases sitting between them. Germline CDR1 MGHRA, CDR2 YSYEKL. The CDR3 totals 16 residues.

The CDR3 sequence is CASSLMQANTGELFF. The CDR3 DNA is TGTGCCAGCAGTTTAATGCAGGCGAACACCGGGGAGCTGTTTTTT. The chain employs TRBV27 and TRBJ2-2, with no clear D. The CDR3 spans 15 residues. Germline V gene data show CDR1 as MNHEY and CDR2 as SMNVEV (reference sequence). Trimming took 2 bases from V and 0 from J, leaving 7 bases between them.

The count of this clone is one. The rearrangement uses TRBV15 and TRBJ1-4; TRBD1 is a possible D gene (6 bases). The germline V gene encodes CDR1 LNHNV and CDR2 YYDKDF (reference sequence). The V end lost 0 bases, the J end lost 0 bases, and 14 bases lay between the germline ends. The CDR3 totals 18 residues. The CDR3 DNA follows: TGTGCCACCAGCAGAGATAAGGCAGGGGTTGCAACTAATGAAAAACTGTTTTTT. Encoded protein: CATSRDKAGVATNEKLFF. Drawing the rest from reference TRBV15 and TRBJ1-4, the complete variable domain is DAMVIQNPRYQVTQFGKPVTLSCSQTLNHNVMYWYQQKSSQAPKLLFHYYDKDFNNEADTPDNFQSRRPNTSFCFLDIRSPGLGDTAMYLCATSRDKAGVATNEKLFFGSGTQLSVL.

The CDR3 here is CASSPQLETQYF. The CDR3 DNA reads as TGTGCCAGCTCACCGCAGTTAGAGACCCAGTACTTC. The chain uses TRBV18 and TRBJ2-5; D not certain. The CDR3 totals 12 residues. Germline CDR1 reads KGHSH; CDR2 reads LQKENI. Trimming took 3 bases from V and 4 from J, leaving 6 bases between them. Full variable domain (missing parts from reference TRBV18 and TRBJ2-5): NAGVMQNPRHLVRRRGQEARLRCSPMKGHSHVYWYRQLPEEGLKFMVYLQKENIIDESGMPKERFSAEFPKEGPSILRIQQVVRGDSAAYFCASSPQLETQYFGPGTRLLVL.

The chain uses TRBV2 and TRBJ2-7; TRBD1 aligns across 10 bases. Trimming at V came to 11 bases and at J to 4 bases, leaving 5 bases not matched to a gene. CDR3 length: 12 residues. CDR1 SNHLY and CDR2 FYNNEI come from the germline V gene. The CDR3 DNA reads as TGTGCCGGCCGGACAGGGGGGTACGAGCAGTACTTC. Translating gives CAGRTGGYEQYF.

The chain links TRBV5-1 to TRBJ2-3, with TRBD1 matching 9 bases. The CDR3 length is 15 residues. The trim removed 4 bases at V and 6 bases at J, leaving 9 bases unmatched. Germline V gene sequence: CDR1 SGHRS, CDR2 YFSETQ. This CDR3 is CASSLQGANLDTQYF. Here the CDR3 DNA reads TGCGCCAGCAGCCTACAGGGGGCGAATTTGGATACGCAGTATTTT.

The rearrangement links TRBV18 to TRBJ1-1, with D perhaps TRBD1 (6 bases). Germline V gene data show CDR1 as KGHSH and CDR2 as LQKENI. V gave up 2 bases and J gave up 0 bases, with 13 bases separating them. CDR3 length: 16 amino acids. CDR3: CASSPTTGLVNTEAFF. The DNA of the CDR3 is TGTGCCAGCTCACCAACTACAGGGTTGGTGAACACTGAAGCTTTCTTT.

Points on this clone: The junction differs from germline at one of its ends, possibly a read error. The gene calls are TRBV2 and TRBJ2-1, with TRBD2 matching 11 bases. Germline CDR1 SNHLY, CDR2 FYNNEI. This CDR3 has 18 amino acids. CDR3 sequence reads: CANSVYDSLAGGYNEQFF. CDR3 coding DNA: TGTGCCAACAGTGTCTACGACTCTCTAGCGGGGGGCTACAATGAGCAGTTCTTC.

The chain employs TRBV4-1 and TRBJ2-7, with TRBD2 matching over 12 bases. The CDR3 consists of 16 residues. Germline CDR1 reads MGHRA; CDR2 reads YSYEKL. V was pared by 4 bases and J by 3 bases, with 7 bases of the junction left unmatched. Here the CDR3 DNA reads TGCGCCAGCAGCCCAGCATCGACTAGCGGGAGCTACGAGCAGTACTTC. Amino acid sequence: CASSPASTSGSYEQYF.

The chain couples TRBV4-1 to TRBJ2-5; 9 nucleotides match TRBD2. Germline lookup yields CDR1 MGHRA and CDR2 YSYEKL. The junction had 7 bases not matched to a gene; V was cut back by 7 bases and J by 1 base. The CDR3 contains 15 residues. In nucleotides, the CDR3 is TGCGCCAGCAAACGCGGGGGGGGTATCCAAGAGACCCAGTACTTC. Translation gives CASKRGGGIQETQYF.